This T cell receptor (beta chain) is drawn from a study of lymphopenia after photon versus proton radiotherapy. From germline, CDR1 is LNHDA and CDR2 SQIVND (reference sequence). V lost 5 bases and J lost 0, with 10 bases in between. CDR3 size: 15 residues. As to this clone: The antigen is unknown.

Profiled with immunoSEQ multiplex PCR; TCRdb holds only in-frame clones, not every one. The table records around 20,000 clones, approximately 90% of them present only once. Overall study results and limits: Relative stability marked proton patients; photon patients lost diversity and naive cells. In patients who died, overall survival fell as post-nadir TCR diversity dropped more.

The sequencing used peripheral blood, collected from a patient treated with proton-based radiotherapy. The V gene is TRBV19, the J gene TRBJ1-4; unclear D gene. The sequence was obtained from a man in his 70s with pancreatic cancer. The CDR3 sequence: CASSEGLATNEKLFF. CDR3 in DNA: TGTGCCAGTAGTGAAGGGTTAGCAACTAATGAAAAACTGTTTTTT.